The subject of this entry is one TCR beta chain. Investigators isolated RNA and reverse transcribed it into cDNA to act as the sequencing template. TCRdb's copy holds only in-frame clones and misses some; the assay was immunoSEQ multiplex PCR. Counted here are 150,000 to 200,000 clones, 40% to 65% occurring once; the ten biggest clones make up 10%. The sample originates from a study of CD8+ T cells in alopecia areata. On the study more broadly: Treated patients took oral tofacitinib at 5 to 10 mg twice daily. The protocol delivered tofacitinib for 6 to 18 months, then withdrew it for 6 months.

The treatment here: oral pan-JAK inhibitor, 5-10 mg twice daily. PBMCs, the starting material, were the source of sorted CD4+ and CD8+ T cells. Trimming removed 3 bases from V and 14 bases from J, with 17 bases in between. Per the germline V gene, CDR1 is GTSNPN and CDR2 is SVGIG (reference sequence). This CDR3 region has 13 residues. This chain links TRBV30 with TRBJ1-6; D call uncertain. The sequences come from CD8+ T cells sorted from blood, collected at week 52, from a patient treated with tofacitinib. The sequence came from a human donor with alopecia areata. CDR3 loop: CAWSRLAPSALHF. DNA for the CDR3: TGTGCCTGGAGCCGTTTGGCGCCTTCGGCCCTCCACTTT.